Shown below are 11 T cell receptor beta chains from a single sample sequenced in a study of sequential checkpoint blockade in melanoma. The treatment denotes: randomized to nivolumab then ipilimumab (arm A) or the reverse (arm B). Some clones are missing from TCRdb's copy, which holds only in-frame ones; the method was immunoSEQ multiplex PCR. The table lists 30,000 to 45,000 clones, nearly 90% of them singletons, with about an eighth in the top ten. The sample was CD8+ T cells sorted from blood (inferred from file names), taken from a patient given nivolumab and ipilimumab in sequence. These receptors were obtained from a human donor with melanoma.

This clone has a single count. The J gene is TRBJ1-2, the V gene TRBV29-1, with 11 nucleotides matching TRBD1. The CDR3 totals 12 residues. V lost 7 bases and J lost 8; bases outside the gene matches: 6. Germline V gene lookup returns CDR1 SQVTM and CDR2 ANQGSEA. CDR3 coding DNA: TGCAGCGCCAGGACAGGGGGCGGGGGCTACACCTTC. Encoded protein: CSARTGGGGYTF.

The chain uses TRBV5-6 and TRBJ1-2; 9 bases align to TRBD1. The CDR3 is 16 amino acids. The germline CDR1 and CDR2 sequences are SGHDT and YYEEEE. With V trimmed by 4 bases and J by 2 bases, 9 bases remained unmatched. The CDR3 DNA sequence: TGTGCCAGCAGCCGGGGGCGCACAGGGGGCAACTATGGCTACACCTTC. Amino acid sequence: CASSRGRTGGNYGYTF.

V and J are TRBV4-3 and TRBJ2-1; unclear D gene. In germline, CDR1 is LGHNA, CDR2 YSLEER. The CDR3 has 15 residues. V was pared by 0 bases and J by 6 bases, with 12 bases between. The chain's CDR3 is CASSQDWQEVNEQFF. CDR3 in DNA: TGCGCCAGCAGCCAAGATTGGCAGGAAGTCAATGAGCAGTTCTTC.

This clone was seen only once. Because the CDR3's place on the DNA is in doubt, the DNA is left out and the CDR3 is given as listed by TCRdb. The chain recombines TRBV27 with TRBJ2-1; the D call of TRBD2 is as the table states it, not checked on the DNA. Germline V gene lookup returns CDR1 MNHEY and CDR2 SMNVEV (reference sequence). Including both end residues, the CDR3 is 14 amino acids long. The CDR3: CASSFGSGTLPTFF.

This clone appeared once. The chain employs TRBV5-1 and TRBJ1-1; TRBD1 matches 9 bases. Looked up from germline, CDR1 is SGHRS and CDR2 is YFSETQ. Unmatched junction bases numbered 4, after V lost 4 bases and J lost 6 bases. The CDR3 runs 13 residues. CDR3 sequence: CASSTWTGAEAFF. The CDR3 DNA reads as TGCGCCAGCAGCACCTGGACAGGGGCTGAAGCTTTCTTT.

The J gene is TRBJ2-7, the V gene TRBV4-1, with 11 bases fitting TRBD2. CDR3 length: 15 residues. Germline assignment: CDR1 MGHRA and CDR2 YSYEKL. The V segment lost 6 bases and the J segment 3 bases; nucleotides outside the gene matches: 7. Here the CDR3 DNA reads TGCGCCAGCAGTGACACCGGGACTAGCGGCTACGAGCAGTACTTC. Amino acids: CASSDTGTSGYEQYF.

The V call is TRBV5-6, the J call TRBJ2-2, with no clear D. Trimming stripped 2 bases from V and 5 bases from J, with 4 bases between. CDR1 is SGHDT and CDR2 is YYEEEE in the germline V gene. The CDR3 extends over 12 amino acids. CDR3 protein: CASSFGTGELFF. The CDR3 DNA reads TGTGCCAGCAGCTTCGGGACCGGGGAGCTGTTTTTT.

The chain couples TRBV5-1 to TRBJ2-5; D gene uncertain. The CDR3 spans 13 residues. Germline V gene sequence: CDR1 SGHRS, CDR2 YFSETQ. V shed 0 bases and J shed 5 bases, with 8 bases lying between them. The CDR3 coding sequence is TGCGCCAGCAGCTTGGCGGGTTGGGAGACCCAGTACTTC. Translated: CASSLAGWETQYF.

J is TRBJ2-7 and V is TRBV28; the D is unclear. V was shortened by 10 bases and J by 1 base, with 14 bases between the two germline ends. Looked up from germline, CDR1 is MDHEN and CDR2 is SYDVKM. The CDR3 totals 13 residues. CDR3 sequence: CAISSPGSYEQYV. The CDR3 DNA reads TGTGCCATCTCGTCGCCCGGGTCCTACGAGCAGTACGTC.

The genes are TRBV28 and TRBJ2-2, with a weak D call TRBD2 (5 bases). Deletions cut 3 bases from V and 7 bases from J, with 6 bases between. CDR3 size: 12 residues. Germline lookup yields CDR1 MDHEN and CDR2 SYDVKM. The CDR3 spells CASSFGGGELFF. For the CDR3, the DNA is TGTGCCAGCAGTTTTGGAGGCGGGGAGCTGTTTTTT.

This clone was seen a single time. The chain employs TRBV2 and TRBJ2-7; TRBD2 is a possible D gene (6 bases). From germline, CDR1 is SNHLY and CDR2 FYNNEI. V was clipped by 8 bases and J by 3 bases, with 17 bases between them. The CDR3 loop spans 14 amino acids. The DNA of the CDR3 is TGTGCCAGCTCCGACTCTCTGCGGGACTACGAGCAGTACTTC. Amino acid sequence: CASSDSLRDYEQYF. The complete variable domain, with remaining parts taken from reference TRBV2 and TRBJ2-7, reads EPEVTQTPSHQVTQMGQEVILRCVPISNHLYFYWYRQILGQKVEFLVSFYNNEISEKSEIFDDQFSVERPDGSNFTLKIRSTKLEDSAMYFCASSDSLRDYEQYFGPGTRLTVT.